This section outlines one TCR beta chain sequence together with its context. This clone's antigen is unknown. The record has no base qualities; no much larger clone is one base away. The data belong to a study of cytomegalovirus exposure and HLA in healthy donors (dated by TCRdb to about 2017). With respect to the entire study: An earlier analysis of some 550 of the donors reported about 250 Gb of sequence data and 120 million or so unique TCR beta sequences from 150 million to 200 million T cells. An early release that covered 640 HLA-typed donors contained 300 to 350 gigabases of sequencing data and tens of millions of unique TCR sequences. The genetic ancestry cluster associated with self-reported Caucasian donors included about four fifths of the approximately 410 genotyped donors. The study was designed to test whether signatures of past pathogen exposure could be identified by cataloging public T cell receptors. The study profiled the T cell repertoires of hundreds of subjects by immunosequencing and related them to cytomegalovirus serostatus. A separate validation cohort of roughly 120 different subjects was used in addition to the approximately 610-subject first cohort. To predict cytomegalovirus infection status, the study brought together high-throughput TCR immunosequencing, statistical association of individual TCRs with disease status, and machine learning. A later analysis re-examined previously published TCR beta repertoires from roughly 720 donors and added high-resolution HLA genotyping to investigate patterns of TCR occurrence. The later analysis used no new phenotypic data to find candidate immune exposures, relying instead on TCR beta sequences and their occurrence across donors. An earlier analysis of 587 of the donors applied high-throughput TCR beta sequencing to assess whether each TCR beta V gene segment acted as functional or pseudogenic. Donor age, sex, ethnicity and CMV serostatus were compiled together with the repertoire data. A later genetic analysis took genome-wide SNP genotypes for about three fifths of the 666 donors and used that subset as a discovery cohort. Every discovery cohort repertoire had been produced on one sequencing platform. HLA typing included class I and class II loci at four-digit resolution. The number of typed donors differed by locus: about 620-630 for A, B, C, DRB1 and DQB1; some 540 for DQA1; some 590 for DPA1; and 400 to 480 for DPB1. Because of strong linkage in the cohort, roughly five DR-DQ haplotypes were treated as single units for association and clustering. Among a few hundred genotyped donors of the cohort, an average of roughly 240,000 unique TCR beta nucleotide sequences were sequenced per donor, roughly a sixth of them non-productive.

From a lookup of the germline V gene (reference sequence), CDR1 and CDR2 are PRHDT and FYEKMQ. The CDR3, from cysteine to phenylalanine, totals 19 residues. Kept here is only the CDR3 DNA, which spans 57 bases and is read in frame from base 1. V loses 4 bases, J loses 0 bases, and the germline ends lie 23 bases apart. Receptors were amplified or captured by the immunoSEQ multiplex PCR assay. A mixture of 60 forward primers for TCR Vbeta segments and 13 reverse primers for TCR Jbeta segments was used in the multiplex PCR. Amplification of the CDR3 region of rearranged TCR beta genes was performed with a multiplex PCR assay on genomic DNA. The amplified TCR beta libraries were sequenced on the Illumina HiSeq System as 87-base-pair reads. On the authors' methods: A later analysis counted 75 million to 100 million unique TCR beta chains across the roughly 700 repertoires, and roughly 11 million of these chains were shared by at least two donors. A nearest-neighbor algorithm error-corrected the raw reads and collapsed the reads into unique sequences, merging closely related sequences to remove PCR and sequencing errors. CDR3 sequences were aligned to IMGT reference sequences to assign V, D and J gene segments. For a sequence to be retained, a match of at least six nucleotides to both a V gene segment and a J gene segment was required. A rearrangement counted as productive if the CDR3 had no stop codons and remained in frame with V and J, and every other rearrangement counted as non-productive. CDR3 was defined according to IMGT convention as the region running from the second conserved V-encoded cysteine to the conserved J-encoded phenylalanine. In an earlier analysis of 500 to 650 of the donors, sequences lacking an unambiguous match to a single V gene segment were excluded. In an earlier analysis of several hundred of the donors, V segments were called functional above 56.7% productive rearrangements and were called segregating when the between-donor standard deviation exceeded 5%. A statistical classification framework was developed to diagnose cytomegalovirus status using the catalog of TCR beta chain sequences. V and J gene assignment, in a later analysis, came from comparing TCR nucleotide sequences with IMGT/GENE-DB human TR gene sequences. The TCRdist pipeline was used in a later analysis to assign CDR3 sequences and most-parsimonious VDJ recombination scenarios. A later analysis defined each TCR beta chain by its CDR3 amino acid sequence plus V-gene family, and excluded reads lacking a unique V-gene family. In a later analysis, several hundred highly shared, low-generation-probability nucleotide sequences were removed to address suspected cross-contamination and a sequencing artifact. A later analysis calculated a clonal expansion index for each public chain from normalized within-repertoire ranks of inferred template counts. A later analysis computed generation probabilities with a VDJ recombination model fitted to out-of-frame rearrangements, and checked the results against IGoR. Hypergeometric tests were used in a later analysis to score TCR-TCR, TCR-HLA and TCR-CMV co-occurrence, with a repertoire-size bias correction applied to the TCR pairs. To estimate false discovery rates, a later analysis permuted the HLA or CMV assignments 20 times. In a later analysis, co-occurring TCRs were grouped with DBSCAN, and TCRdist sequence similarity was added when clustering was performed within HLA-allele-positive subsets. Co-occurrence clustering excluded repertoires with fewer than 30,000 or more than 120,000 public chains, plus five with anomalous nucleotide sharing. TCRdb limited this immuneACCESS table to in-frame rearrangements with V and J called. A share of clones is missing; checked studies link under half to unresolved V genes, and the rest is unexplained. Clonal size and the V and J genes are those of that table, whereas D and trimming came from the DNA. Counted in this sample were 100,000 to 150,000 clones; about 70% of them appeared once. Jointly, the top ten make up approximately 7% of the sample.

In total, roughly 670 healthy bone marrow donors made up the cohort. Cohort members were all nominally healthy when sampled, although unrecorded immune exposures were likely present. The donor was CMV seronegative and was included in the group of a few hundred seronegative cohort members. Each donor provided a peripheral blood sample, and peripheral blood mononuclear cells were used for TCR beta sequencing. Genomic DNA extraction from the blood cell samples was performed with the Qiagen DNeasy Blood Extraction Kit. Overall results and qualifications from the work: A cluster of highly shared sequence variants was judged likely to be a technical artifact of the sequencing pipeline. According to a later analysis, parvovirus B19, influenza, CMV and Epstein-Barr virus appeared linked to several top co-occurrence clusters. A later analysis found that TCR association rates varied across HLA loci, with DRB1 alleles showing the most associated TCRs and HLA-C alleles the fewest. An earlier analysis of approximately 530 of the donors showed that most TCR beta V segments appeared in productive rearrangements either about 87% or about 30% of the time, which broadly matched IMGT annotations. Strong co-occurrence of HLA alleles, especially DR and DQ, made assigning TCR associations to individual alleles difficult. In a later genetic analysis, a missense DCLRE1C variant was associated with V-gene and J-gene trimming of TCR beta chains, and the association was replicated in an independent cohort. Linkage disequilibrium might explain the correlated functional status among segregating V segments, but an unknown experimental factor could not be excluded. Most TCR sequences were observed very rarely across donors, whereas some public TCRs were present in many individuals. A total of fewer than 200 TCR beta chains were listed by the study as associated with cytomegalovirus. Specific HLA alleles were associated with over 15,000 TCR beta sequences at a false discovery rate of 0.05 in a later analysis. Only TCR beta chains were sequenced in this cohort, and the absence of alpha or paired-chain data limited detectable features. According to a later analysis, most CMV-associated TCR beta chains appeared to be HLA-restricted, and the HLA associations seemed to be driven largely by CMV exposure. Some IMGT-functional V segments, including TRBV6-2 and TRBV6-3, could not be told apart with the 87-base-pair reads, so those segments were excluded. The authors suggested that the approach could potentially be extended to other disease states and immunological phenotypes. Because HLA typing was missing for some donors at each locus, association tests included only the typed subset. Roughly uniform sequencing depth across donors was assumed in presence/absence analyses, although this assumption may not hold. In both the original and validation cohorts, the classifier was reported to diagnose cytomegalovirus status with high specificity and sensitivity. According to a later genetic analysis, donors in an Asian-associated ancestry cluster had fewer N-insertions in productive TCRs than the roughly 670-donor mean. In a later analysis, HLA-associated TCR beta chains showed more clonal expansion and lower generation probabilities than non-associated chains that were equally common. The only immune exposure information available for the cohort was CMV serostatus. In vitro tests confirmed that a few of the cytomegalovirus-associated TCR beta chains recognize cytomegalovirus antigens. Because counts were too low, about 18 rarely observed V segments, including chromosome 9 orphons, were excluded from the earlier analysis of 587 of the donors. A further reported finding was that TCR beta sequences accurately predicted the HLA-A and HLA-B alleles for most subjects in the first cohort.

The TCR was taken from a male donor in good health and CMV-seronegative. The chain employs TRBV13 and TRBJ2-3, and the D gene may be TRBD2, 6 bases matching. Material: PBMCs. The nucleotides are TGTGCCAGCAGCTCCACCGGACTGATGAGTGGGACTAGCACAGATACGCAGTATTTT. The translation is CASSSTGLMSGTSTDTQYF.